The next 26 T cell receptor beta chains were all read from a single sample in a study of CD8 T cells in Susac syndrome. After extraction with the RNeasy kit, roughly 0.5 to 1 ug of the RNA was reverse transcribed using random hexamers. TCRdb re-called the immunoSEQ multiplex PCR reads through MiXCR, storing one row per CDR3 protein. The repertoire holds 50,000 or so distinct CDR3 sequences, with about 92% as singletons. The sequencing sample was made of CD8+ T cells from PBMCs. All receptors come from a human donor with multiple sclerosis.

The CDR3 DNA reads TGTGCCATCAGTGACCCTAAGAAAGCAGATACGCAGTATTTT. As protein: CAISDPKKADTQYF. The chain joins TRBV10-3 to TRBJ2-3; no firm D call. Trimming cost V 3 bases and J 4 bases, with 11 bases left between them. The germline V gene has CDR1 ENHRY and CDR2 SYGVKD. This CDR3 is built from 14 residues.

The CDR3 DNA is TGTGCCAGCAGTTTAGGGGCTAGCGGGGGATACAATGAGCAGTTCTTC. It encodes CASSLGASGGYNEQFF. The chain employs TRBV12-3 or TRBV12-4 and TRBJ2-1, with 10 bases matching TRBD2. This CDR3 is built from 16 residues. J lost 4 bases, V lost 1 base, and 4 bases had no gene match.

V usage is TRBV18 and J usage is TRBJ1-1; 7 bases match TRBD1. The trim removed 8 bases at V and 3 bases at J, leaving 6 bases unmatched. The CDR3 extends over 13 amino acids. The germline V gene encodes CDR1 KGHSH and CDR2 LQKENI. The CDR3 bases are TGTGCCAGCACCCAGGGGGGTTACACTGAAGCTTTCTTT. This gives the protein CASTQGGYTEAFF.

The CDR3 loop is CASSQDRLRVLGYGYTF. CDR3 sequence (DNA): TGCGCCAGCAGCCAAGACCGCCTACGGGTTCTAGGCTATGGCTACACCTTC. The V call is TRBV4-3, the J call TRBJ1-2, with D unclear. This CDR3 has 17 amino acids. Per the germline V gene, CDR1 is LGHNA and CDR2 is YSLEER. V lost 0 bases to trimming and J lost 4 bases, with 18 bases between them.

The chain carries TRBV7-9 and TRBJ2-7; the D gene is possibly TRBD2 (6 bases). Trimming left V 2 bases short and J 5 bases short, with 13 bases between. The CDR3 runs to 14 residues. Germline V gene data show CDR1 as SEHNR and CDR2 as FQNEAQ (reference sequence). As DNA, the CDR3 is TGTGCCAGCAGCTTATTGGCAGGGAGGCACGAGCAGTACTTC. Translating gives CASSLLAGRHEQYF.

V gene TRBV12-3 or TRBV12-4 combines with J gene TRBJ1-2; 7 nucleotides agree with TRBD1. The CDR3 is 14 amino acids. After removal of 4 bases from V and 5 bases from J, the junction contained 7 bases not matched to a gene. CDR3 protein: CASSSAGTEYGYTF. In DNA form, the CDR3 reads TGTGCCAGCAGTTCAGCCGGGACAGAGTATGGCTACACCTTC.

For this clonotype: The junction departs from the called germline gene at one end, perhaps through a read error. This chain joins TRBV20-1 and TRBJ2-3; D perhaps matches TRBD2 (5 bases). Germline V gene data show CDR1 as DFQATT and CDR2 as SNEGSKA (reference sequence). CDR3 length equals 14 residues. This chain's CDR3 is CSAGEWGGTDTQYF. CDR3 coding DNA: TGCAGTGCTGGAGAGTGGGGAGGCACAGATACGCAGTATTTT.

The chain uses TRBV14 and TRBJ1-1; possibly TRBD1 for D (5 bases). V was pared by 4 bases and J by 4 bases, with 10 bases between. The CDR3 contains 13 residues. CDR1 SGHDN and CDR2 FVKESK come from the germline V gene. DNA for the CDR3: TGTGCCAGCAGCCCCGGCGGGGGCACTGAAGCTTTCTTT. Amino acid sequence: CASSPGGGTEAFF.

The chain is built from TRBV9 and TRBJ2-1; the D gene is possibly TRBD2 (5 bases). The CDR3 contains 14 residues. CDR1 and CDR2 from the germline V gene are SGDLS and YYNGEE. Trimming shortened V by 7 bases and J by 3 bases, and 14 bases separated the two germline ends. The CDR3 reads CASGGPELYNEQFF. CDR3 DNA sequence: TGTGCCAGCGGCGGGCCGGAGCTCTACAATGAGCAGTTCTTC.

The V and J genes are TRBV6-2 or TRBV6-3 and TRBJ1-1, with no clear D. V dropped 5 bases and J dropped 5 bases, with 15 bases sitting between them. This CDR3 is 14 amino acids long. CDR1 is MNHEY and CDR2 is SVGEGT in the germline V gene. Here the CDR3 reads CASSRRSEFTEAFF. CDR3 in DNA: TGTGCCAGCAGTAGACGCTCAGAGTTTACTGAAGCTTTCTTT.

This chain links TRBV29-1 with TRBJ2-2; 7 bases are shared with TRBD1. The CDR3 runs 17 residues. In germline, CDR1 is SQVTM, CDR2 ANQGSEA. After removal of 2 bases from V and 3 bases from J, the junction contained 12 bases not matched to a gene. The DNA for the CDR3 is TGCAGCGTTGAACTCCCCGGACAGGTATCGGACACCGGGGAGCTGTTTTTT. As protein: CSVELPGQVSDTGELFF.

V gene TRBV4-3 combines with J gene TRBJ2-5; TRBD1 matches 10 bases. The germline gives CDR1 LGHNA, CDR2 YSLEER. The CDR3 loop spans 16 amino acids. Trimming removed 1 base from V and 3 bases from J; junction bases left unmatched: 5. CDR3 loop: CASSQGGTGVEETQYF. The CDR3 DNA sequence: TGCGCCAGCAGCCAAGGGGGGACAGGGGTGGAAGAGACCCAGTACTTC.

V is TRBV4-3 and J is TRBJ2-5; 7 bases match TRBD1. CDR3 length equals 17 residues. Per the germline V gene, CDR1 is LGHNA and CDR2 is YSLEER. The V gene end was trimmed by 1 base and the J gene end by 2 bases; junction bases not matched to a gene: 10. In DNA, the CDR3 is TGCGCCAGCAGCCAAGGATTGGCAGGGGGACCGCAAGAGACCCAGTACTTC. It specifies CASSQGLAGGPQETQYF.

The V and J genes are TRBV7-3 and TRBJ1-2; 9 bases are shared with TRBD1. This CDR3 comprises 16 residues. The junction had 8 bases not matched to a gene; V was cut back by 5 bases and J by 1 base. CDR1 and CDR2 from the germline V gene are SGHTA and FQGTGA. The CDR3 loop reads CASSLTPGQGNYGYTF. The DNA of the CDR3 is TGTGCCAGCAGCCTTACCCCGGGACAGGGTAACTATGGCTACACCTTC.

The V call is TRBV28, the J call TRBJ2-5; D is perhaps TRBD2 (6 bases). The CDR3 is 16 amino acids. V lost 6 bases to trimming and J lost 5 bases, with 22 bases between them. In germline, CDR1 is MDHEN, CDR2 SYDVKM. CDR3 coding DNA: TGTGCCAGCAGCACCCCGGAGGGAGTTTCTTACGAGACCCAGTACTTC. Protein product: CASSTPEGVSYETQYF.

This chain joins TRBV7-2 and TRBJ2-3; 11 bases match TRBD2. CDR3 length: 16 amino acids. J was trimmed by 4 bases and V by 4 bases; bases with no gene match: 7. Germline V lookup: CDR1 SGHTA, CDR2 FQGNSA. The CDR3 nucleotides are TGTGCCAGCAGCTCCTTAGCGGGGGGGCCCCCAGATACGCAGTATTTT. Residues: CASSSLAGGPPDTQYF.

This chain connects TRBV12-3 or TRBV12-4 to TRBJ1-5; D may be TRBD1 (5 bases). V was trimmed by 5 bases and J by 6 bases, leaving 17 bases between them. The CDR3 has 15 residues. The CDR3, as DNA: TGTGCCAGCAGTGTGGATGGGTTGGGACTTCAGCCCCAGCATTTT. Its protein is CASSVDGLGLQPQHF.

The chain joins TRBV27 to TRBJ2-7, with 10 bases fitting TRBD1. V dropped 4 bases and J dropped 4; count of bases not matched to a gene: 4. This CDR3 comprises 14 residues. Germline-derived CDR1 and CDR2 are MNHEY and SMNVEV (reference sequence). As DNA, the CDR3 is TGTGCCAGCAGTTCGGGACAGGGGCAGTACGAGCAGTACTTC. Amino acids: CASSSGQGQYEQYF.

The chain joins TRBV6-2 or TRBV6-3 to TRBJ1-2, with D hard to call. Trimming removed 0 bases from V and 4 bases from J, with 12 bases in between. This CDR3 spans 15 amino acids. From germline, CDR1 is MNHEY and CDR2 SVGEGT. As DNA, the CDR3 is TGTGCCAGCAGTTACTCCGGCCCTATGGCCTATGGCTACACCTTC. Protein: CASSYSGPMAYGYTF.

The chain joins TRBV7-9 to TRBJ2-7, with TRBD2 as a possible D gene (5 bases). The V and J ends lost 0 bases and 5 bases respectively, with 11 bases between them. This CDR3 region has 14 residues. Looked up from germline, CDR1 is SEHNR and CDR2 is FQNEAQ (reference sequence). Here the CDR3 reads CASSLALREHEQYF. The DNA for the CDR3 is TGTGCCAGCAGCTTAGCCTTAAGGGAGCACGAGCAGTACTTC.

CDR3 nucleotide sequence: TGTGCCAGCAGTTCCCCGGCCAGGGGCAATGAGCAGTTCTTC. Protein product: CASSSPARGNEQFF. V usage is TRBV12-3 or TRBV12-4 and J usage is TRBJ2-1, with D perhaps TRBD1 (6 bases). This CDR3 spans 14 amino acids. V shed 4 bases and J shed 6 bases, with 13 bases lying between them.

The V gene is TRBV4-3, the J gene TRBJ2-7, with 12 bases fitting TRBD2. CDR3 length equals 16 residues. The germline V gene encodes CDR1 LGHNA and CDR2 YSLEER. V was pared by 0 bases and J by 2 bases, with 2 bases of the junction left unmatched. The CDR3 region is CASSQDWTSGAYEQYF. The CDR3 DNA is TGCGCCAGCAGCCAAGATTGGACTAGCGGGGCCTACGAGCAGTACTTC.

The CDR3 reads CASSDSDRGPQYF. The CDR3, as DNA: TGTGCCAGCAGTGACAGTGACAGGGGGCCCCAGTACTTC. The rearrangement joins TRBV6-4 to TRBJ2-5, with 10 bases lining up with TRBD1. CDR1 and CDR2 from the germline V gene are MRHNA and SNTAGT. Trimming cost V 2 bases and J 9 bases; bases outside gene matches: 3. The CDR3 contains 13 residues.

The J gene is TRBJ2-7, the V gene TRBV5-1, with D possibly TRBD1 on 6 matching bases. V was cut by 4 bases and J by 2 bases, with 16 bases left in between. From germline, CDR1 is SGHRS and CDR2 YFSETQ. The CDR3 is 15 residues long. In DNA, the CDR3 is TGCGCCAGCAGCCAGGTCGGGACACCTCCCTACGAGCAGTACTTC. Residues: CASSQVGTPPYEQYF.

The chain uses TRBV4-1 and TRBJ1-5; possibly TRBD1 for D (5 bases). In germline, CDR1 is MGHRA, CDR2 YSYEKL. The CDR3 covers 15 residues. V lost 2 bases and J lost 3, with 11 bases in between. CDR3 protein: CASSQNAGPNQPQHF. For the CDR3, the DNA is TGCGCCAGCAGCCAAAATGCAGGGCCCAATCAGCCCCAGCATTTT.

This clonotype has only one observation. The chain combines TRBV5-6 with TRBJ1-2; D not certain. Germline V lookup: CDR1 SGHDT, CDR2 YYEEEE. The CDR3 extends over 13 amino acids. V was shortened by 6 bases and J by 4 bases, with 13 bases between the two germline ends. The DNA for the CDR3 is TGTGCCAGCATCTGGGCGGGGAGCTATGGCTACACCTTC. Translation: CASIWAGSYGYTF. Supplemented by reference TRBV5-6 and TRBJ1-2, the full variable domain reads DAGVTQSPTHLIKTRGQQVTLRCSPKSGHDTVSWYQQALGQGPQFIFQYYEEEERQRGNFPDRFSGHQFPNYSSELNVNALLLGDSALYLCASIWAGSYGYTFGSGTRLTVV.